The clone carrying this TCR beta chain is a singleton in its sample. A read error may explain this, as a much larger clone is one base away. There are 15 residues in the CDR3. Germline assignment: CDR1 MNHEY and CDR2 SVGAGI. V lost 6 bases and J lost 2; bases outside the gene matches: 7. Treatment noted: approximately 18 received Ad26.COV2.S at low or high dose, single or two shots; 5 received placebo; per-sample allocation not given. Vaccine and placebo recipients were sampled on day 63 after the first injection. This record belongs to a study of Ad26.COV2.S vaccination and SARS-CoV-2 variants. Using immunoSEQ multiplex PCR, the repertoire was profiled, and TCRdb retains in-frame clones only, with some absent. The sample lists about 680,000 clones, roughly 90% occurring once.

This TCR derives from a person between 18 and 65 years old who received the Ad26.COV2.S COVID-19 vaccine or a placebo. The chain uses TRBV6-5 and TRBJ2-1; the match to TRBD1 covers 7 bases. The source was peripheral blood, collected in a trial of Ad26.COV2.S vaccine versus placebo. Written as DNA, the CDR3 is TGTGCCAGCAGCACCGGGACAGCTACCTACAATGAGCAGTTCTTC. Translated, it gives CASSTGTATYNEQFF.